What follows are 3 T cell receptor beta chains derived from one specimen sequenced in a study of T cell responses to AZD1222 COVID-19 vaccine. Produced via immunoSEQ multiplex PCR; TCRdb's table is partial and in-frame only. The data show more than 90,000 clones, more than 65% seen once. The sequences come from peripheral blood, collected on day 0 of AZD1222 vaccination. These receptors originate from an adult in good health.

The CDR3 sequence is CASSPDRYQPQHF. CDR3 DNA: TGTGCCAGCAGCCCGGACAGGTATCAGCCCCAGCATTTT. The V call is TRBV11-1, the J call TRBJ1-5, with TRBD1 matching 7 bases. After removal of 5 bases from V and 5 bases from J, the junction contained 3 bases not matched to a gene. Germline V gene data show CDR1 as SGHAT and CDR2 as FQDESV (reference sequence). CDR3 length: 13 residues.

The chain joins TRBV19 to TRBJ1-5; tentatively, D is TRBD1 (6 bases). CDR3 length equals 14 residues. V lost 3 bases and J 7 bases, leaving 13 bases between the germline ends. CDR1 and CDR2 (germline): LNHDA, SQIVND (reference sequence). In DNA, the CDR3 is TGTGCCAGTAGTATTTTATCAGGGGAACAGCCCCAGCATTTT. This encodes CASSILSGEQPQHF.

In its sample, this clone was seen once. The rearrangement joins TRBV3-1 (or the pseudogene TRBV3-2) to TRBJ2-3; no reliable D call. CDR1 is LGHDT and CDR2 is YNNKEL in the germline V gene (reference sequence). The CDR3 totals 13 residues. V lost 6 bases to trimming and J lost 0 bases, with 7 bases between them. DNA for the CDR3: TGTGCCAGCAGGTGTGAGAGCACAGATACGCAGTATTTT. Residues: CASRCESTDTQYF.